A selection of T cell receptor beta chains follows, all from one sample in a study of patients and donors after allogeneic stem cell transplantation. TCRdb reprocessed the RT-PCR reads via MiXCR and lists one record per CDR3 protein. Of 20,000 to 30,000 distinct CDR3 sequences listed, roughly 43% are singletons. Source material: blood, either unsorted or a sorted T cell fraction (not recorded which). These receptors originate from a human donor who was either an allogeneic HSCT recipient or a stem cell or donor lymphocyte infusion donor (not recorded which). It is not recorded whose cells these are; they may come from a transplant donor. CDR3s include the opening cysteine and the closing phenylalanine or tryptophan. D genes are given only for firm matches. The size of a clone is reported for some rows only, either as once, few or many, or as a class for expanded clones.

clone size: few
D gene: .
J gene: TRBJ1-5
V gene: TRBV6-2/TRBV6-3
CDR3 DNA: TGTGCCAGCAGTGGACAGAATCAGCCCCAGCATTTT
CDR3 protein: CASSGQNQPQHF

clone size: .
D gene: .
J gene: TRBJ2-2
V gene: TRBV7-9
CDR3 DNA: TGTGCCAGCAGCTTAGGGGATCGTTACACCGGGGAGCTGTTTTTT
CDR3 protein: CASSLGDRYTGELFF

clone size: .
D gene: .
J gene: TRBJ1-5
V gene: TRBV10-2
CDR3 DNA: TGCGCCAGCAGTGAGGGGGGGCTAGGTCAGCCCCAGCATTTT
CDR3 protein: CASSEGGLGQPQHF

clone size: few
D gene: .
J gene: TRBJ2-1
V gene: TRBV12-3/TRBV12-4
CDR3 DNA: TGTGCCAGCAGCTCACGCAAGGGGGGTTCCTACAATGAGCAGTTCTTC
CDR3 protein: CASSSRKGGSYNEQFF

clone size: once
D gene: .
J gene: TRBJ1-2
V gene: TRBV5-1
CDR3 DNA: TGCGCCAGCAGCCAACAGGGCAGCTATGGCTACACCTTC
CDR3 protein: CASSQQGSYGYTF

clone size: .
D gene: TRBD1
J gene: TRBJ2-5
V gene: TRBV10-3
CDR3 DNA: TGTGCCATCAGTGTAACGACAGGGCGACAAGAGACCCAGTACTTC
CDR3 protein: CAISVTTGRQETQYF

clone size: few
D gene: TRBD1
J gene: TRBJ1-2
V gene: TRBV7-2
CDR3 DNA: TGTGCCAGCAGCTCCGGGACAGGGGGATATGGCTACACCTTC
CDR3 protein: CASSSGTGGYGYTF

clone size: .
D gene: .
J gene: TRBJ2-1
V gene: TRBV2
CDR3 DNA: TGTGCCAGCAGACTACAGAGCTCCTACAATGAGCAGTTCTTC
CDR3 protein: CASRLQSSYNEQFF

clone size: .
D gene: .
J gene: TRBJ2-7
V gene: TRBV14
CDR3 DNA: TGTGCCAGCAGCCAGACTACGCAGGCGGGCTACGAGCAGTACTTC
CDR3 protein: CASSQTTQAGYEQYF

clone size: few
D gene: .
J gene: TRBJ1-6
V gene: TRBV6-1
CDR3 DNA: TGTGCCAGCAGTGAAGCCAAAAATTCACCCCTCCACTTT
CDR3 protein: CASSEAKNSPLHF

clone size: few
D gene: TRBD2
J gene: TRBJ2-3
V gene: TRBV6-5
CDR3 DNA: TGTGCCAGCAGTTCACGGGAGGCAGATACGCAGTATTTT
CDR3 protein: CASSSREADTQYF

clone size: .
D gene: TRBD1
J gene: TRBJ1-5
V gene: TRBV20-1
CDR3 DNA: TGCAGTGCCGGGACAGGGGGCTTTTATAGCAATCAGCCCCAGCATTTT
CDR3 protein: CSAGTGGFYSNQPQHF

clone size: .
D gene: .
J gene: TRBJ1-4
V gene: TRBV20-1
CDR3 DNA: TGCAGTGCTCCTAGGGGATTAGGGTTCATCGGGGAAAAACTGTTTTTT
CDR3 protein: CSAPRGLGFIGEKLFF

clone size: .
D gene: TRBD1
J gene: TRBJ1-4
V gene: TRBV3-1
CDR3 DNA: TGTGCCAGCAGCCTAACCCCGGGACAGGGTGGGGAAAAACTGTTTTTT
CDR3 protein: CASSLTPGQGGEKLFF

clone size: .
D gene: TRBD1
J gene: TRBJ1-6
V gene: TRBV4-2
CDR3 DNA: TGTGCCAGCAGCCAAGATCGGGGGACAGAAAATTCACCCCTCCACTTT
CDR3 protein: CASSQDRGTENSPLHF

clone size: .
D gene: .
J gene: TRBJ2-1
V gene: TRBV10-3
CDR3 DNA: TGTGCCATCAGAGCGGGGGCCCACCGGGACAGTCACTACAATGAGCAGTTCTTC
CDR3 protein: CAIRAGAHRDSHYNEQFF

clone size: .
D gene: .
J gene: TRBJ1-1
V gene: TRBV6-5
CDR3 DNA: TGTGCCAGCAGTTATGGATTACGGGGGGCTGAAGCTTTCTTT
CDR3 protein: CASSYGLRGAEAFF

clone size: few
D gene: .
J gene: TRBJ2-1
V gene: TRBV24-1
CDR3 DNA: TGTGCCACCAGTGATTTAGGCGGCCCCCAAGAGTTCTTC
CDR3 protein: CATSDLGGPQEFF

clone size: once
D gene: .
J gene: TRBJ2-3
V gene: TRBV7-3
CDR3 DNA: TGTGCCAGCAGCCGACAGTCCACAGATACGCAGTATTTT
CDR3 protein: CASSRQSTDTQYF

clone size: few
D gene: .
J gene: TRBJ1-5
V gene: TRBV12-3/TRBV12-4
CDR3 DNA: TGTGCCAGCAGTCCCAGCCGGGGTAGACAGCCCCAGCATTTT
CDR3 protein: CASSPSRGRQPQHF

clone size: .
D gene: TRBD1
J gene: TRBJ2-7
V gene: TRBV6-6
CDR3 DNA: TGTGCCAGCAGTCACTGGGGTGGGACAGGCTTTTACGAGCAGTACTTC
CDR3 protein: CASSHWGGTGFYEQYF

clone size: few
D gene: .
J gene: TRBJ1-4
V gene: TRBV29-1
CDR3 DNA: TGCAGCGTTGATCCGGAGATTAATGAAAAACTGTTTTTT
CDR3 protein: CSVDPEINEKLFF

clone size: few
D gene: .
J gene: TRBJ1-2
V gene: TRBV7-9
CDR3 DNA: TGTGCCAGCAGCTTAAAGGACTCTCTCTATGGCTACACCTTC
CDR3 protein: CASSLKDSLYGYTF

clone size: few
D gene: .
J gene: TRBJ1-1
V gene: TRBV6-5
CDR3 DNA: TGTGCCAGCAGTCGTTCTCAGGGGATGAACACTGAAGCTTTCTTT
CDR3 protein: CASSRSQGMNTEAFF

clone size: .
D gene: .
J gene: TRBJ2-5
V gene: TRBV5-1
CDR3 DNA: TGCGCCAGCAGCTATCTCAGGTTGTGGGGGAGCGGGACCCAGTACTTC
CDR3 protein: CASSYLRLWGSGTQYF

clone size: few
D gene: .
J gene: TRBJ1-6
V gene: TRBV25-1
CDR3 DNA: TGTGCCAGCAGTGCTGGCAGGGTGGGAAATTCACCCCTCCACTTT
CDR3 protein: CASSAGRVGNSPLHF

clone size: .
D gene: .
J gene: TRBJ1-6
V gene: TRBV6-5
CDR3 DNA: TGTGCCAGCAGTTACGACAGGCGTCTTAATTCACCCCTCCACTTT
CDR3 protein: CASSYDRRLNSPLHF

clone size: .
D gene: .
J gene: TRBJ1-5
V gene: TRBV5-1
CDR3 DNA: TGCGCCAGCAGCTTGGTGGGCAGGGCGGATCAGCCCCAGCATTTT
CDR3 protein: CASSLVGRADQPQHF

clone size: .
D gene: .
J gene: TRBJ2-7
V gene: TRBV5-1
CDR3 DNA: TGCGCCAGCAGCTTCAGGGTGGGAGGTTACGAGCAGTACTTC
CDR3 protein: CASSFRVGGYEQYF

clone size: .
D gene: TRBD1
J gene: TRBJ2-7
V gene: TRBV4-2
CDR3 DNA: TGTGCCAGCAGCCTGGCGGGGACAGGGGCGAGCGAGCAGTACTTC
CDR3 protein: CASSLAGTGASEQYF

clone size: .
D gene: .
J gene: TRBJ2-3
V gene: TRBV29-1
CDR3 DNA: TGCAGCGTTGATTACGGCAGACGAACAACAGATACGCAGTATTTT
CDR3 protein: CSVDYGRRTTDTQYF

clone size: .
D gene: TRBD2
J gene: TRBJ2-1
V gene: TRBV11-2
CDR3 DNA: TGTGCCAGCAGCTTAGATCTCGGGACTAGCGGGAAAAATGAGCAGTTCTTC
CDR3 protein: CASSLDLGTSGKNEQFF

clone size: .
D gene: .
J gene: TRBJ2-7
V gene: TRBV29-1
CDR3 DNA: TGCAGCGTTGGGGGCCCCTCCTACGAGCAGTACTTC
CDR3 protein: CSVGGPSYEQYF

clone size: few
D gene: .
J gene: TRBJ1-5
V gene: TRBV9
CDR3 DNA: TGTGCCAGCAGCGAAGGTACAGGCTCTCACAATCAGCCCCAGCATTTT
CDR3 protein: CASSEGTGSHNQPQHF

clone size: .
D gene: TRBD1
J gene: TRBJ2-7
V gene: TRBV29-1
CDR3 DNA: TGCAGCGTTGAAAGAGTACAGGGGGCCTACGAGCAGTACTTC
CDR3 protein: CSVERVQGAYEQYF

clone size: once
D gene: .
J gene: TRBJ1-2
V gene: TRBV12-3/TRBV12-4
CDR3 DNA: TGTGCCAGCAGGTCCCGCTATGGCTACACCTTC
CDR3 protein: CASRSRYGYTF

clone size: few
D gene: .
J gene: TRBJ1-4
V gene: TRBV6-6
CDR3 DNA: TGTGCCAGCAGTTACGGTGAAAAACTGTTTTTT
CDR3 protein: CASSYGEKLFF

clone size: .
D gene: .
J gene: TRBJ1-1
V gene: TRBV7-9
CDR3 DNA: TGTGCCAGCAGCTCACGGGGGGCGCGGTACACTGAAGCTTTCTTT
CDR3 protein: CASSSRGARYTEAFF

clone size: .
D gene: TRBD1
J gene: TRBJ2-1
V gene: TRBV6-1
CDR3 DNA: TGTGCCAGCAGTGAAGCCTACAGGGGGAATGAGCAGTTCTTC
CDR3 protein: CASSEAYRGNEQFF

clone size: .
D gene: .
J gene: TRBJ2-7
V gene: TRBV5-1
CDR3 DNA: TGCGCCAGCAGCTTCGACAAACTCTACGAGCAGTACTTC
CDR3 protein: CASSFDKLYEQYF

clone size: .
D gene: .
J gene: TRBJ1-3
V gene: TRBV5-1
CDR3 DNA: TGCGCCAGCACCTTCGGCTGGAACTCTGGAAACACCATATATTTT
CDR3 protein: CASTFGWNSGNTIYF

clone size: few
D gene: TRBD1
J gene: TRBJ2-7
V gene: TRBV6-6
CDR3 DNA: TGTGCCAGCAGGCGTCGACAGGGAACCTCCTACGAGCAGTACTTC
CDR3 protein: CASRRRQGTSYEQYF

clone size: .
D gene: TRBD1
J gene: TRBJ2-7
V gene: TRBV5-1
CDR3 DNA: TGCGCCAGCAGCGCCGATGACAGGGCCTACGAGCAGTACTTC
CDR3 protein: CASSADDRAYEQYF